The clone carrying this TCR beta chain was found a few times. Its antigen is currently unknown. The sequenced template was cDNA made from the entire isolated RNA. Repertoires were generated with immunoSEQ multiplex PCR, while TCRdb's copy carries only in-frame clones and drops some. The data contain 140,000 or so clones, around 13% of them singletons. The source of the sample is a study of beta chain features in type 1 diabetes. General observations from the study: Comparison showed that naive, central memory and Treg TCRB repertoires appeared more similar among patients than among healthy donors. Across all four CD4+ subsets, people with type 1 diabetes showed modestly shorter TCRB CDR3s. There was a possibility that cDNA sequencing over-represented cells with high TCR expression.

This CDR3 comprises 13 residues. Between the trimmed V and J ends, which lost 2 bases and 4 bases, there was a span of 8 bases. Germline CDR1 and CDR2: MDHEN and SYDVKM. The chain uses TRBV28 and TRBJ1-2; D remains ambiguous. This TCR was recovered from a man aged 18 to 29 with type 1 diabetes. Source material: central memory CD4+ T cells from blood. CDR3 region: CASSLKSSYGYTF. The CDR3 coding sequence is TGTGCCAGCAGTTTAAAGTCCTCCTATGGCTACACCTTC.